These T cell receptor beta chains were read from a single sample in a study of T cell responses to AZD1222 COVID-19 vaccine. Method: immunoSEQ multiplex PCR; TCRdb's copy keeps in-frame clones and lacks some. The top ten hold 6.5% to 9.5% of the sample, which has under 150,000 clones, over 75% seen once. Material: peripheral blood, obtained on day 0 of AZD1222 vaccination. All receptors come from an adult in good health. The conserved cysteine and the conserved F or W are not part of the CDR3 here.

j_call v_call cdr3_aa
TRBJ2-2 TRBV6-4 ASSGSDPNTGELF
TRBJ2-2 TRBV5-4 ASSLGGNTGELF
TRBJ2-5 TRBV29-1 SVGQIAGGETQY
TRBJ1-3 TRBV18 ASSPSGNTIY
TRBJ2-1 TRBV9 ASSVATQGAYEQF
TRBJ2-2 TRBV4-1 ASSQDLLAGRNPYTGELF
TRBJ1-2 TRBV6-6 ASRPDRDYGYT
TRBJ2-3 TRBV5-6 ASSLSTDTQY
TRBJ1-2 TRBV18 ASSPGEYGYT
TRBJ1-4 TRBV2 ASSWTSGEKLF
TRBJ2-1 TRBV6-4 ASSELAGGNEQF
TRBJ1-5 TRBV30 AWSRPNQPQH
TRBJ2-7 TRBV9 ASSVGSAIYEQY
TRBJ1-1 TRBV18 ASTRVPNTEAF
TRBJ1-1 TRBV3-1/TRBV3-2 ASSQDLWQPTEAF
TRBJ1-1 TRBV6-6 ASSSSGQRAPAF
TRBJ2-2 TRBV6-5 ASSYSSGDEGGELF
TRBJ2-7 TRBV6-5 ASSSPLAGGLYEQY
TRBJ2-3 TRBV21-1 ASSKSYRESTDTQY
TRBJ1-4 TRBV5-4 ASSSPGQKNEKLF
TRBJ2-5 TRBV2 ASSTSGGSQETQY
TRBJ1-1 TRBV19 ASSIEGVTEAF
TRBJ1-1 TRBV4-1 ASSQEGQGDTEAF
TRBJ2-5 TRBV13 ASSLGGDGKETQY
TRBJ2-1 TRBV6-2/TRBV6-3 ASSSTSGRSEQF
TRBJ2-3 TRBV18 ASSQASGATDTQY
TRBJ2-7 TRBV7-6 ASSLVTGDTSYEQY
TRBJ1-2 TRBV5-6 ASSQQGYGYT
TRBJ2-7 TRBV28 ASTSGTPSYEQY
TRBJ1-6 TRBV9 ASSVGPTRSNSPLH
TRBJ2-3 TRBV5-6 ASSWSRSPRKY
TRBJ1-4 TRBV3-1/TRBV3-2 ASSGGAGVREKLF
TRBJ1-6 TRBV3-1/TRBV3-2 ASSQERSSPLH
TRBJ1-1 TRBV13 ASSLRQGATEAF
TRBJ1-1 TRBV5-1 ASSSEPGHTEAF
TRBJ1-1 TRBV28 ASSLATGANTEAF
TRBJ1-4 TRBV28 ASSSLEKLF